This TCR beta chain comes out of a study of blood T cell repertoires in COVID-19. About the research overall: Sites in the United States, Italy and Spain provided acute and convalescent COVID-19 samples. Sources were T cells, B-cell-depleted T cells, or PBMCs; the material itself was cDNA or gDNA.

Germline V gives CDR1 SEHNR, CDR2 FQNEAQ (reference sequence). The CDR3 has 12 residues. The V end was cut by 11 bases, the J end by 2 bases, with 12 bases between. As processed by the authors: How many nucleated cells were present was estimated from reference gene primer amplification. Data came from immunoSEQ multiplex PCR; TCRdb stores just in-frame clones and leaves some out. V and J calls and clone size are as listed in that table; D and trimming were resolved from the DNA. The sample includes about 69,000 clones, 90% of them seen just once. The receptor's source is a man aged 50 to 60 with acute or convalescent COVID-19. Sequences were obtained from peripheral blood. This rearrangement joins TRBV7-9 to TRBJ1-1, with a weak D call TRBD1 (5 bases). CDR3 residues: CAHSGPNTEAFF. The CDR3, as DNA: TGTGCCCACTCAGGGCCTAACACTGAAGCTTTCTTT.